This T cell receptor (beta chain) was captured by sequencing in a study of T cell responses to AZD1222 COVID-19 vaccine (dated by TCRdb to the early 2020s). About the full investigation: TCR sequencing was performed for about 250 trial participants, of whom around 210 were given two doses of AZD1222 and some 26 were given two doses of MenACWY control vaccine. Trial participants were enrolled by age into subgroups of 18-55, 56-69 and 70-plus years, and roughly 160, 29 and 62 TCR-sequenced participants, respectively, were included in these subgroups. What the authors observed across the whole study: Participants were mostly white British and included more females than males, and it was suggested by the authors that clonal diversity may have been underestimated. The 56-69-year group was small, and its depth increase did not reach significance, likely because of low power. Conclusions about previously exposed vaccinees are limited, since just six AZD1222 recipients were seropositive for SARS-CoV-2 at baseline. Epitopes outside the regions mutated in the B.1.351 and B.1.1.7 variants were reportedly recognized by nearly half of the unique spike-specific TCRs. No day 14 peak-response samples were available, so repertoires were characterized only after the peak T cell response. CD4 TCRs associated with the vaccine covered the entire spike protein, and the dominant responses were in regions 160-218 and 743-854. After two AZD1222 doses, spike-specific TCR breadth and depth were significantly higher than at day 0 and than in MenACWY recipients.

The CDR3 runs 20 residues from the cysteine to the phenylalanine. Just the 60-base CDR3 DNA is kept, in frame starting at base 1. Reading the germline V gene (reference sequence) gives CDR1 MNHNY and CDR2 SVGAGI. V ends up 6 bases short and J 0 bases short, with an unmatched junction base count of 15. Of note for this clone: No cognate antigen has been identified for it. No base quality information exists; no much larger clone differs at one position.

The CDR3 regions of human TCRbeta chains were analyzed by immunosequencing. On the authors' methods: Repertoire TCRs were checked for matches against a reference library of SARS-CoV-2-specific TCRs that had been generated using the MIRA antigen-specificity platform. Breadth meant the fraction of unique TCRs that were SARS-CoV-2-associated, whereas depth meant the fraction of total T cells that were SARS-CoV-2-associated. Using the MIRA data, each spike-specific TCR was assigned both to the spike region to which the TCR was reactive and to a CD4 or CD8 class. Log10-transformed breadth and depth values were compared by one-way ANOVA with Sidak's multiple comparisons tests. TCRdb obtained this table from immuneACCESS and retained in-frame rearrangements with V and J assigned. These tables miss some clones; where compared with another copy, unresolved V genes account for less than half of the shortfall, and the remainder is unexplained. V and J calls and clone size are as listed in that table; D and trimming were resolved from the DNA. This sample gives more than 150,000 clones in total; 70% to 90% of them show up just once. 25% to 30% of the sample lies in the top ten.

The meaning of the sample's time point label: about 28 days (+/-7) after the second vaccine dose. AZD1222 recipients whose second dose came at about 4 weeks and those whose second dose came at about 12 weeks were combined into one group, since spike-specific TCR depth and breadth did not differ between the two schedules. The vaccinee samples were drawn from two UK trials, COV001 and COV002, one of which was a single-blind randomized controlled phase 2/3 trial testing AZD1222 (ChAdOx1 nCoV-19) in healthy adults. For TCRbeta chain sequencing, PBMC samples from trial participants were taken at day 0 and at day 28 after the second dose.

This clonotype originated in an adult who received the AZD1222 COVID-19 vaccine. Rearrangement joined TRBV6-6 to TRBJ2-6; the central 9 bases match TRBD2. The input for sequencing was peripheral blood, taken 28 days after the second AZD1222 dose. The DNA sequence is as follows: TGTGCCAGCAGCGGCCGGAGGGCGGGAGGGCTTGGCTCTGGGGCCAACGTCCTGACTTTC. This yields the protein CASSGRRAGGLGSGANVLTF.